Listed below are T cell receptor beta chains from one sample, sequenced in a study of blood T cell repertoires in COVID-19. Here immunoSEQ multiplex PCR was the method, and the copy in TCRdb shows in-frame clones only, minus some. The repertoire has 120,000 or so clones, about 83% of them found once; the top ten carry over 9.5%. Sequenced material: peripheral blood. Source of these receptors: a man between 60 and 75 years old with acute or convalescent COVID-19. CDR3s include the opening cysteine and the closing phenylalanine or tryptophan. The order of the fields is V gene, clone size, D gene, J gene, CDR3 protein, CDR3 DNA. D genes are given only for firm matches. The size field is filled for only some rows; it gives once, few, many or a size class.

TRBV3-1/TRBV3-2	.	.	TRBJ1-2	CASSPPGVEGYTF	TGTGCCAGCAGCCCCCCGGGAGTTGAGGGCTACACCTTC
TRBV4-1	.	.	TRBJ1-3	CASSQGTGGNTIYF	TGCGCCAGCAGCCAAGGGACTGGTGGAAACACCATATATTTT
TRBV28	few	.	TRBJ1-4	CAASGGANEKLFF	TGTGCCGCATCAGGAGGGGCTAATGAAAAACTGTTTTTT
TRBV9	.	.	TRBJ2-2	CASSVASRGRNTGELFF	TGTGCCAGCAGCGTAGCAAGCCGGGGTCGGAACACCGGGGAGCTGTTTTTT
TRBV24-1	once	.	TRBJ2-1	CATSDLSSGSYNEQFF	TGTGCCACCAGTGATTTGAGTAGCGGATCCTACAATGAGCAGTTCTTC
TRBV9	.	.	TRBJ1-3	CASSVGQLFSGNTIYF	TGTGCCAGCAGCGTAGGACAGCTCTTCTCTGGAAACACCATATATTTT
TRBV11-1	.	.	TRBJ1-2	CASSTDRSSYGYTF	TGTGCCAGCAGCACCGACCGGTCTAGCTATGGCTACACCTTC
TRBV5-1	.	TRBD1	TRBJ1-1	CASSYSGTGGLGTEAFF	TGCGCCAGCAGCTATTCCGGGACAGGGGGCTTAGGGACTGAAGCTTTCTTT
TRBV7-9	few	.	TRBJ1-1	CASSQQGSNTEAFF	TGTGCCAGCAGCCAACAGGGCTCGAACACTGAAGCTTTCTTT
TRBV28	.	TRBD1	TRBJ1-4	CASGTGGNELFF	TGTGCCAGCGGGACAGGGGGCAACGAACTGTTTTTT
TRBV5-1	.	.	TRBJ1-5	CASSQTGNSNQPQHF	TGCGCCAGCAGCCAAACAGGAAATAGCAATCAGCCCCAGCATTTT
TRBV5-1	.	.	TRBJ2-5	CASSFTPTGAGETQYF	TGCGCCAGCAGCTTCACCCCGACAGGTGCCGGGGAGACCCAGTACTTC
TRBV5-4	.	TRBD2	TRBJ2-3	CASSQKLAENTDTQYF	TGTGCCAGCAGCCAGAAGCTAGCGGAGAACACAGATACGCAGTATTTT
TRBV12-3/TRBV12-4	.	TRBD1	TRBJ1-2	CASSPDRGESYTF	TGTGCCAGCAGCCCCGACAGGGGGGAGAGCTACACCTTC
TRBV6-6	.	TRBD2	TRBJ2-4	CASSSLAGGRDIQYF	TGTGCCAGCAGTTCACTAGCGGGAGGCCGTGACATTCAGTACTTC
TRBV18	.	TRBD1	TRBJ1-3	CASSPGTVNTIYF	TGTGCCAGCTCGCCTGGGACAGTGAACACCATATATTTT
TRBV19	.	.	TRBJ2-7	CASSPSGGESYEQYF	TGTGCCAGTAGTCCCTCCGGAGGTGAGTCCTACGAGCAGTACTTC
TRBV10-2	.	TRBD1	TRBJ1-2	CASTKSGTGGTEGYTF	TGCGCCAGCACCAAATCCGGGACAGGGGGAACGGAAGGCTACACCTTC
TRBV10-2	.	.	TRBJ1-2	CASSERGGWTYGYTF	TGCGCCAGCAGTGAGAGGGGGGGGTGGACCTATGGCTACACCTTC
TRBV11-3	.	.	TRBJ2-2	CASSLAEAGELFF	TGTGCCAGCAGCTTGGCAGAAGCCGGGGAGCTGTTTTTT
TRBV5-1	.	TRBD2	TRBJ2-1	CASSLLAGVPNNEQFF	TGCGCCAGCAGCTTACTAGCGGGGGTCCCTAACAATGAGCAGTTCTTC
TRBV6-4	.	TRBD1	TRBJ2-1	CASSSWTGGPYNEQFF	TGTGCCAGCAGTTCCTGGACAGGGGGCCCCTACAATGAGCAGTTCTTC